This TCR beta chain derives from a study of cytomegalovirus exposure and HLA in healthy donors. Study-wide points: Trimming of TCR beta V- and J-genes showed a link, identified in a later analysis, to a missense DCLRE1C variant.

Details on this clone: Its matching antigen is unknown.

Germline V gene sequence: CDR1 SNHLY, CDR2 FYNNEI. V gave up 5 bases and J gave up 3 bases, with 16 bases separating them. The CDR3 consists of 15 residues. PCR employed 60 Vbeta and 13 Jbeta primers. The table came from immunoSEQ multiplex PCR; TCRdb's copy has only in-frame clones and leaves some out. The data show 210,000 or so clones, around 80% seen once. The receptor was isolated from a man aged 18 to 29 in good health and CMV-seronegative. The specimen sequenced was PBMCs. The chain carries TRBV2 and TRBJ2-5; the D is unclear. The CDR3 coding sequence is TGTGCCAGCAGTACCAAAGGAGCAGTCAAAGAGACCCAGTACTTC. It specifies CASSTKGAVKETQYF.